This T cell receptor beta chain came from a study of blood T cell repertoires in COVID-19. The overall study: COVID-19 samples, acute and convalescent, were from the United States, Italy and Spain. T cells, B-cell-depleted T cells, or PBMCs provided the cDNA or gDNA that served as material.

Trimming took 6 bases from V and 5 from J; bases not matched to a gene: 10. This CDR3 has 15 residues. Per the germline V gene, CDR1 is MNHEY and CDR2 is SMNVEV (reference sequence). The method was immunoSEQ multiplex PCR; TCRdb's version includes in-frame clones alone and lacks a portion of them. The table has roughly 66,000 clones, approximately 90% seen once. This clone was counted only a few times. Sequencing input: peripheral blood. The receptor's source is a human donor in a cohort sampled during active COVID-19. The chain joins TRBV27 to TRBJ1-5, with TRBD1 matching over 7 bases. CDR3 loop: CASRGDRARDQPQHF. CDR3 sequence (DNA): TGTGCCAGCAGAGGTGACAGGGCGAGGGATCAGCCCCAGCATTTT.